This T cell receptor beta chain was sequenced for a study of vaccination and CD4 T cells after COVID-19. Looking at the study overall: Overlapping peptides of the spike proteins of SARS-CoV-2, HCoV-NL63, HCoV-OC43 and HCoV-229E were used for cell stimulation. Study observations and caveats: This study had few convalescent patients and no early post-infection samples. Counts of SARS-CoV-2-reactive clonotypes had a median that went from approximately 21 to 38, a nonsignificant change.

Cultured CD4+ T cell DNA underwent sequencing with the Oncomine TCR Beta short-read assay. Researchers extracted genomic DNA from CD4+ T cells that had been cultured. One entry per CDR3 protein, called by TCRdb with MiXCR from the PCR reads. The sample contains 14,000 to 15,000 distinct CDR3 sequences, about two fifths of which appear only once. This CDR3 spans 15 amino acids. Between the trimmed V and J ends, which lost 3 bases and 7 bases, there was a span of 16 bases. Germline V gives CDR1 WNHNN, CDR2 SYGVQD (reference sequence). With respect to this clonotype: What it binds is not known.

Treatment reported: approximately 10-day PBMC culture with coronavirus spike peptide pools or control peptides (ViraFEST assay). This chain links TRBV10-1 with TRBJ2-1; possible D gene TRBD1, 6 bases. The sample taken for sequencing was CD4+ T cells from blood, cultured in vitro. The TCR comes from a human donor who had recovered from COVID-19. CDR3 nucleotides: TGCGCCAGCAGTGACTGGGCCGAAAGGGGGAATGAGCAGTTCTTC. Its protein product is CASSDWAERGNEQFF.